Presented here are 2 T cell receptor beta chains from one specimen sequenced in a study of blood T cell repertoires in COVID-19. Profiling relied on immunoSEQ multiplex PCR, and the TCRdb table lists in-frame clones only, not all of them. This sample has about 140,000 clones; approximately 87% occur once, and the top ten carry roughly 4%. Sequenced material: PBMCs or T cells enriched from blood (not recorded which). These receptors were obtained from a man aged 45-60 years in a cohort exposed to, infected with or recovered from COVID-19 (not recorded which).

The V call is TRBV28, the J call TRBJ1-2; no clear D. The CDR3 sequence is 17 residues long. Trimming pared 2 bases from V and 4 bases from J, leaving 20 bases between. The germline V gene encodes CDR1 MDHEN and CDR2 SYDVKM. The CDR3 spells CASSLIMGSPLTYGYTF. The CDR3 DNA reads TGTGCCAGCAGTTTAATAATGGGCAGCCCACTCACCTATGGCTACACCTTC.

The chain is built from TRBV5-6 and TRBJ2-1; 13 bases fit TRBD2. Germline values: CDR1 SGHDT, CDR2 YYEEEE. V dropped 3 bases and J dropped 10; count of bases not matched to a gene: 13. The CDR3 has 17 amino acids. The chain's CDR3 is CASSSGLAGARAGEQFF. CDR3 sequence (DNA): TGTGCCAGCAGCTCCGGACTAGCGGGGGCGAGGGCTGGGGAGCAGTTCTTC.